The present T cell receptor (beta chain) was sequenced within a study of blood T cell repertoires in COVID-19. Method: immunoSEQ multiplex PCR; TCRdb's copy keeps in-frame clones and lacks some. The table lists 150,000 or so clones, 84% of them singletons, with less than 15% in the top ten. This CDR3 has 16 residues. Trimming removed 0 bases from V and 0 bases from J, with 10 bases in between. The germline CDR1 and CDR2 sequences are SGDLS and YYNGEE. The rearrangement uses TRBV9 and TRBJ2-4; no definite D call. The sequencing sample was made of peripheral blood. The clonotype originates from a man between 18 and 35 years old with active or convalescent COVID-19. CDR3 region: CASSVVQPLAKNIQYF. The DNA for the CDR3 is TGTGCCAGCAGCGTAGTACAGCCACTAGCCAAAAACATTCAGTACTTC.